This TCR beta chain was captured in a study of blood T cell repertoires in COVID-19. The overall study: The United States, Italy and Spain provided the acute and convalescent COVID-19 samples. The cDNA or gDNA used as material had been derived from T cells, B-cell-depleted T cells, or PBMCs.

Trimming took off 0 bases at V and 1 base at J, with 18 bases between the two ends. Per germline, CDR1 LGHNA and CDR2 YNFKEQ. The length of the CDR3 is 18 residues. Under the authors' procedure: Counts of nucleated cells, estimated from reference gene primer amplification, were obtained. The repertoire was sequenced with immunoSEQ multiplex PCR; TCRdb's copy has only in-frame clones and lacks some. Clonal size and the V and J genes are those of that table, whereas D and trimming came from the DNA. The sample shows some 250,000 clones, around 85% of them seen only once. This chain links TRBV4-2 with TRBJ2-5, with TRBD2 as a possible D gene (8 bases). Sequencing was performed on peripheral blood. This TCR was recovered from a woman younger than 45 who had recovered from COVID-19. The CDR3 is CASSQDRGAGGRQETQYF. The CDR3 DNA reads as TGTGCCAGCAGCCAAGACAGGGGGGCGGGGGGCCGCCAAGAGACCCAGTACTTC.